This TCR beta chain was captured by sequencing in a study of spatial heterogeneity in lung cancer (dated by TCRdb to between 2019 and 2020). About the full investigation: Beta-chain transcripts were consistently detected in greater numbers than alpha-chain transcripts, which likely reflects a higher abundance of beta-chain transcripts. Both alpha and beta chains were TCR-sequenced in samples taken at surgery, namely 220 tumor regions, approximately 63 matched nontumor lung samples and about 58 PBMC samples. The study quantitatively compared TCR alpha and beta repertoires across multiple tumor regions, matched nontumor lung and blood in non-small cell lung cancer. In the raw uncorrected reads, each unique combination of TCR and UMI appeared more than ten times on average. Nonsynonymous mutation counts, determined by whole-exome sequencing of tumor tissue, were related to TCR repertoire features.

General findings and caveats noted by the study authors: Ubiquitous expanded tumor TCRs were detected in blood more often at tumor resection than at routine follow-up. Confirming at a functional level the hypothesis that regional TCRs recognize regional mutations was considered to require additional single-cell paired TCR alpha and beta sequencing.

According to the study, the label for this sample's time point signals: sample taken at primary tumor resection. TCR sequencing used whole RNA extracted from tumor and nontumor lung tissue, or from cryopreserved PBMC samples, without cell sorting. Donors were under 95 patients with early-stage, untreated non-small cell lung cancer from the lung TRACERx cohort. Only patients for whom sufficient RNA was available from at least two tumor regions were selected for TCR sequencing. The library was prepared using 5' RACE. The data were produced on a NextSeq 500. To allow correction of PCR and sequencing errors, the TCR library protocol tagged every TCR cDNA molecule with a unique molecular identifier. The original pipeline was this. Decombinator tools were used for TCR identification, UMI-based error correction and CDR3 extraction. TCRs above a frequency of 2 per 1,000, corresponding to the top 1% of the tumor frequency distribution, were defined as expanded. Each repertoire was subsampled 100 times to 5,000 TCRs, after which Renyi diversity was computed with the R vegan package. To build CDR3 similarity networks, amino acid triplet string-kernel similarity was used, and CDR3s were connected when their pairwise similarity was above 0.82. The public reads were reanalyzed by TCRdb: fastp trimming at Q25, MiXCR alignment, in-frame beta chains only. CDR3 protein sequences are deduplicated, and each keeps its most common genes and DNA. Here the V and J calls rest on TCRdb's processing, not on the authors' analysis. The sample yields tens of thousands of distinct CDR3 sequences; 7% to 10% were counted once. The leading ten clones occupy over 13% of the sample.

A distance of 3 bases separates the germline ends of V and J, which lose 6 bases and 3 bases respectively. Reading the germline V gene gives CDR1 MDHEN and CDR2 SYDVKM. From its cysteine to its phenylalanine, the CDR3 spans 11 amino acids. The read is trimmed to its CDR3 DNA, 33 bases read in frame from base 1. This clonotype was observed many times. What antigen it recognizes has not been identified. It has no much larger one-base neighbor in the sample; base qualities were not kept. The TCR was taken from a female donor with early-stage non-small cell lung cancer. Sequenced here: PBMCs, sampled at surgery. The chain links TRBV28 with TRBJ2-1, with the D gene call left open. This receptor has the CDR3 CASSNYNEQFF. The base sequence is TGTGCCAGCAGCAACTACAATGAGCAGTTCTTC.